Listed here are 18 T cell receptor beta chains from one sample, sequenced in a study of early T cells in non-severe SARS-CoV-2 infection. In TCRdb, the 5' RACE reads were re-called with MiXCR into one record per CDR3 protein. Among about 52,000 distinct CDR3 sequences, around 10% were seen once, and the ten largest hold roughly an eighth. Material for sequencing was whole blood. These receptors came from an adult who was a healthcare worker with PCR-confirmed SARS-CoV-2 infection or an uninfected control (not recorded which).

This clonotype was counted at least ten times. This rearrangement joins TRBV6-6 to TRBJ1-4; D remains ambiguous. The CDR3 covers 13 residues. Germline CDR1 reads MNHNY; CDR2 reads SVGAGI (reference sequence). The V gene lost 6 bases and the J gene lost 5 bases, with 10 bases spanning the gap. The CDR3 nucleotides read TGTGCCAGCAGGCAGGCGGTGAATGAAAAACTGTTTTTT. Protein product: CASRQAVNEKLFF.

This clonotype was observed a few times. This sequence joins TRBV19 and TRBJ1-5; D not resolved. The CDR3 runs to 14 residues. Trimming removed 4 bases from V and 3 bases from J, with 10 bases in between. Germline V gene sequence: CDR1 LNHDA, CDR2 SQIVND (reference sequence). The DNA of the CDR3 is TGTGCCAGTAGTAGTGGAGGCCTCAATCAGCCCCAGCATTTT. Translating it yields CASSSGGLNQPQHF.

This CDR3 is CSVGGRDTEAFF. CDR3 coding DNA: TGCAGCGTTGGAGGGAGAGACACTGAAGCTTTCTTT. V and J are TRBV29-1 and TRBJ1-1, with D hard to call. Germline CDR1 reads SQVTM; CDR2 reads ANQGSEA. The V and J ends lost 4 bases and 3 bases respectively, with 9 bases between them. This CDR3 region has 12 residues.

This clonotype came up many times. The genes are TRBV4-3 and TRBJ2-7, with D uncertain. The ends were cut back, 1 base at V and 4 bases at J, with 8 bases in the middle. The CDR3 runs 13 residues. Germline-derived CDR1 and CDR2 are LGHNA and YSLEER. As DNA, the CDR3 is TGCGCCAGCAGCCAAGTAAAGGGTTACGAGCAGTACTTC. It encodes CASSQVKGYEQYF.

The rearrangement uses TRBV19 and TRBJ2-5; tentatively, D is TRBD1 (5 bases). The CDR3 runs to 14 residues. V dropped 3 bases and J dropped 6 bases, with 14 bases sitting between them. Germline CDR1 is LNHDA and CDR2 is SQIVND (reference sequence). CDR3 sequence (DNA): TGTGCCAGTAGTATCTCGCAGGGTCAAAAGACCCAGTACTTC. Its protein product is CASSISQGQKTQYF.

Details on this clonotype: This sequence may be a read error, since a much larger clone differs from it by one base. The chain has TRBV20-1 and TRBJ2-2; TRBD2 agrees at 12 bases. The ends lost 5 bases at V and 9 bases at J; junction bases unmatched: 10. The CDR3 is 15 amino acids. CDR1 DFQATT and CDR2 SNEGSKA come from the germline V gene (reference sequence). This CDR3 is CSAGTSGLLPRELFF. The CDR3 nucleotides are TGCAGTGCTGGGACTAGCGGGCTCCTCCCCAGGGAGCTGTTTTTT.

This clonotype was seen at least ten times. V gene TRBV29-1 combines with J gene TRBJ1-2; D gene ambiguous. CDR1 SQVTM and CDR2 ANQGSEA come from the germline V gene. Trimming cost V 2 bases and J 4 bases, with 8 bases left between them. This CDR3 is 12 amino acids long. The CDR3 sequence is CSVERTSYGYTF. The CDR3 region has the DNA TGCAGCGTTGAAAGGACTTCCTATGGCTACACCTTC.

The sample holds many counts of this clonotype. The chain employs TRBV6-5 and TRBJ2-7; 10 positions match TRBD1. Germline V CDR1 and CDR2: MNHEY, SVGAGI. V shed 6 bases, J shed 3 bases, and the junction held 11 bases outside the gene matches. The CDR3 consists of 16 residues. In DNA form, the CDR3 reads TGTGCCAGCAGCCCGGTCGGGACAGGGGCTTTCTACGAGCAGTACTTC. This codes for CASSPVGTGAFYEQYF.

This sequence joins TRBV24-1 and TRBJ2-1, with TRBD2 matching 11 bases. The CDR3 has 14 residues. The germline CDR1 and CDR2 sequences are KGHDR and SFDVKD. Trimming removed 7 bases from V and 7 bases from J; junction bases left unmatched: 5. Here the CDR3 reads CATSRGTSGNEQFF. CDR3 in DNA: TGTGCCACCAGCCGCGGGACTAGCGGTAATGAGCAGTTCTTC.

This clonotype was picked up many times. This sequence joins TRBV10-3 and TRBJ1-4, with D perhaps TRBD1 (5 bases). The V end lost 10 bases, the J end lost 8 bases, and 14 bases lay between the germline ends. The CDR3 spans 12 residues. Germline values: CDR1 ENHRY, CDR2 SYGVKD. The CDR3: CATGTPEEKLFF. In nucleotides, the CDR3 is TGTGCCACGGGGACCCCAGAAGAAAAACTGTTTTTT.

The chain couples TRBV12-3 or TRBV12-4 to TRBJ2-3; 7 nucleotides align to TRBD1. J lost 6 bases, V lost 5 bases, and 2 bases had no gene match. This CDR3 comprises 12 residues. This CDR3 is CASSQQGDTQYF. The CDR3 DNA reads TGTGCCAGCAGTCAACAGGGGGATACGCAGTATTTT.

The table lists this clonotype with many counts. The chain recombines TRBV20-1 with TRBJ1-2, with TRBD1 matching over 10 bases. The CDR3 covers 13 residues. The trim removed 6 bases at V and 8 bases at J, leaving 9 bases unmatched. Germline assignment: CDR1 DFQATT and CDR2 SNEGSKA (reference sequence). In DNA form, the CDR3 reads TGCAGTGCCCCGGGACAGGGGACGAGGGGCTACACCTTC. This encodes CSAPGQGTRGYTF.

This clonotype was seen many times. The V call is TRBV6-2 or TRBV6-3, the J call TRBJ2-1; TRBD2 might be the D (5 bases). The CDR3 spans 16 residues. Germline-derived CDR1 and CDR2 are MNHEY and SVGEGT. Trimming removed 7 bases from V and 6 bases from J, with 22 bases in between. CDR3 region: CASTQLGLAGFNEQFF. CDR3 nucleotides: TGTGCCAGCACCCAACTAGGGCTAGCTGGGTTCAATGAGCAGTTCTTC.

The chain combines TRBV19 with TRBJ2-2; TRBD1 matches 7 bases. The CDR3 is made up of 16 amino acids. Germline values: CDR1 LNHDA, CDR2 SQIVND (reference sequence). Trimming removed 3 bases from V and 2 bases from J; junction bases left unmatched: 6. For the CDR3, the DNA is TGTGCCAGTAGTATTATAGGGACAGCTAACACCGGGGAGCTGTTTTTT. This codes for CASSIIGTANTGELFF.

This clonotype was counted ten times or more. CDR3 sequence (DNA): TGTGCCAGCAGCTCCGGGACTGACCACATAAATGAGCAGTTCTTC. It yields the protein CASSSGTDHINEQFF. V gene TRBV11-2 combines with J gene TRBJ2-1; maybe TRBD2 (6 bases). CDR1 and CDR2 (germline): SGHAT, FQNNGV. Trimming left V 4 bases short and J 7 bases short, with 17 bases between. This CDR3 is built from 15 residues.

This clonotype was observed at least ten times. This rearrangement joins TRBV28 to TRBJ2-5; a possible D gene is TRBD2 (6 bases). Trimming removed 5 bases at V and 4 bases at J, with 11 bases between. Germline CDR1 and CDR2: MDHEN and SYDVKM. This CDR3 region has 13 residues. CDR3 loop: CASSPGVRETQYF. The DNA of the CDR3 is TGTGCCAGCAGTCCGGGGGTAAGAGAGACCCAGTACTTC. Supplemented by reference TRBV28 and TRBJ2-5, the full variable domain reads DVKVTQSSRYLVKRTGEKVFLECVQDMDHENMFWYRQDPGLGLRLIYFSYDVKMKEKGDIPEGYSVSREKKERFSLILESASTNQTSMYLCASSPGVRETQYFGPGTRLLVL.

The CDR3 spells CSARPTERTAYNEQFF. The CDR3 DNA is TGCAGTGCCAGACCCACCGAAAGGACAGCCTACAATGAGCAGTTCTTC. The V call is TRBV20-1, the J call TRBJ2-1, with D maybe TRBD1 (6 bases). This CDR3 spans 16 amino acids. V was trimmed by 6 bases and J by 2 bases, leaving 20 bases between them. The germline gives CDR1 DFQATT, CDR2 SNEGSKA (reference sequence).

The chain has TRBV29-1 and TRBJ2-4, with D possibly TRBD2 on 7 matching bases. The germline V gene encodes CDR1 SQVTM and CDR2 ANQGSEA. Trimming took 2 bases from V and 13 from J, leaving 12 bases between them. CDR3 size: 11 residues. The CDR3 nucleotides read TGCAGCGTTGAAAAGGGGGAGGGACAGTACTTC. Translated, it gives CSVEKGEGQYF.